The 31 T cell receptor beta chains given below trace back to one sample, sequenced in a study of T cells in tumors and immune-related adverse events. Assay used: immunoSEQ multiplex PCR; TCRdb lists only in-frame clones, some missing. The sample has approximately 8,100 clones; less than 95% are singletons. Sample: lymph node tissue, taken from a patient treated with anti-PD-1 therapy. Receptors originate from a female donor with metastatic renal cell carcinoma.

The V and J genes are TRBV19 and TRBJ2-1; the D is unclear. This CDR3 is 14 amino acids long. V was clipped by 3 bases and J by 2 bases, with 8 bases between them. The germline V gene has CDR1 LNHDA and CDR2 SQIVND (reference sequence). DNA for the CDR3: TGTGCCAGTAGTATGCCGGGTCCCTACAATGAGCAGTTCTTC. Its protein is CASSMPGPYNEQFF.

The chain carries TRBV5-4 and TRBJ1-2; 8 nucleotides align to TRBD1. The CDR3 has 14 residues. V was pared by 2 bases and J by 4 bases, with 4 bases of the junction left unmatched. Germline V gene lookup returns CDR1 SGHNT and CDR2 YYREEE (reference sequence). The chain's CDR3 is CASSLGGQGYGYTF. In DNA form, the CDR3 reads TGTGCCAGCAGCTTAGGCGGACAGGGCTATGGCTACACCTTC.

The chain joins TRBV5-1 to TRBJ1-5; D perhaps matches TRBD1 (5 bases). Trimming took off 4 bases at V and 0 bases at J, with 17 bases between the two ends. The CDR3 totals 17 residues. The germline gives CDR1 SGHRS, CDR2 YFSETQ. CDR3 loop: CASSPRGVGDSNQPQHF. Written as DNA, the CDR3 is TGCGCCAGCAGCCCCCGAGGGGTAGGGGATAGCAATCAGCCCCAGCATTTT.

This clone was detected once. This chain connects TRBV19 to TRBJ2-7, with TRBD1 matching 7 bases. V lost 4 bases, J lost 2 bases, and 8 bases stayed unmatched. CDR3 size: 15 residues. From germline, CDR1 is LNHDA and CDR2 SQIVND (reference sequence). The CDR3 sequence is CASSRTGTAAYEQYF. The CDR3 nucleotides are TGTGCCAGTAGTAGAACCGGGACAGCCGCCTACGAGCAGTACTTC.

The CDR3 sequence: CASSVVSASEAFF. CDR3 in DNA: TGTGCCAGCAGCGTAGTTTCCGCTAGTGAAGCTTTCTTT. V is TRBV9 and J is TRBJ1-1; D is ambiguous. Germline CDR1 SGDLS, CDR2 YYNGEE. The CDR3 has 13 residues. The V and J ends lost 0 bases and 7 bases respectively, with 10 bases between them.

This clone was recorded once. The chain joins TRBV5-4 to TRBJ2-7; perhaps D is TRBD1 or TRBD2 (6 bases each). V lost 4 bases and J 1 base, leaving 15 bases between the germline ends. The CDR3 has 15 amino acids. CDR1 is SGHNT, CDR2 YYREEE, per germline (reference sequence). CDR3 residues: CASSLGGTLSYEQYF. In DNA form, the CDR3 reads TGTGCCAGCAGCCTAGGGGGGACATTATCCTACGAGCAGTACTTC.

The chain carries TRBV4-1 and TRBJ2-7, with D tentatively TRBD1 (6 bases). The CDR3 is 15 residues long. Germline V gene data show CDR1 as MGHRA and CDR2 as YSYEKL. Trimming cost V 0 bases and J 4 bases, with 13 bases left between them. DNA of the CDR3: TGCGCCAGCAGCCAAGATAGCAGGGGAAGATACGAGCAGTACTTC. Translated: CASSQDSRGRYEQYF.

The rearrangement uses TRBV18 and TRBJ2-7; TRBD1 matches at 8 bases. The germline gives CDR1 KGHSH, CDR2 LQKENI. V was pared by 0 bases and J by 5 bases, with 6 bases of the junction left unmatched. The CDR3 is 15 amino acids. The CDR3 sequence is CASSPPGAGGDEQYF. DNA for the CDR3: TGTGCCAGCTCACCACCGGGGGCAGGGGGCGACGAGCAGTACTTC. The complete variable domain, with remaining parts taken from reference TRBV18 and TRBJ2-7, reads NAGVMQNPRHLVRRRGQEARLRCSPMKGHSHVYWYRQLPEEGLKFMVYLQKENIIDESGMPKERFSAEFPKEGPSILRIQQVVRGDSAAYFCASSPPGAGGDEQYFGPGTRLTVT.

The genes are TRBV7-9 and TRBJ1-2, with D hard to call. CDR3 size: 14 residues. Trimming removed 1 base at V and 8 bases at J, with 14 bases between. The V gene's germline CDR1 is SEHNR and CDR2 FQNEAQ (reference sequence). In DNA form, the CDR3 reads TGTGCCAGCAGCTTAGTTACGGGTTCGTGGGGCTACACCTTC. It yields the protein CASSLVTGSWGYTF.

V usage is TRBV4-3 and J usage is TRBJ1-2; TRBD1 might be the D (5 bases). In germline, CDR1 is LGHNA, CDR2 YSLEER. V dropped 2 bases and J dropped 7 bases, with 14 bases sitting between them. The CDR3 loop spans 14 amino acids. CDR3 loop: CASSQTTGRGGYTF. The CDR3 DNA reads TGCGCCAGCAGCCAAACCACAGGCCGAGGTGGCTACACCTTC.

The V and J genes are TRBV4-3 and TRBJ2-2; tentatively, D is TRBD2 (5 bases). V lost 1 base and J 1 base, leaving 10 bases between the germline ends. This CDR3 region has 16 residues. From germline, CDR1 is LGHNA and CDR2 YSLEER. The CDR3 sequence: CASSQGKGRNTGELFF. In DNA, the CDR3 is TGCGCCAGCAGCCAAGGGAAAGGGAGGAACACCGGGGAGCTGTTTTTT.

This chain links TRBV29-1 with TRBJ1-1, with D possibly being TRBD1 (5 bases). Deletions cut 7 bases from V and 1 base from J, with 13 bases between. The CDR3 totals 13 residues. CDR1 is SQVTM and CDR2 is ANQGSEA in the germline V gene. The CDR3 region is CSARRQPNTEAFF. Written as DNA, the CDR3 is TGCAGCGCCAGAAGACAGCCGAACACTGAAGCTTTCTTT.

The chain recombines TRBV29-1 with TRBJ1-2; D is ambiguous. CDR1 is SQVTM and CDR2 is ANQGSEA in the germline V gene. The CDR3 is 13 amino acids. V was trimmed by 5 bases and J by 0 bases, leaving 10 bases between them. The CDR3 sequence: CSVPSTPNYGYTF. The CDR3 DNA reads TGCAGCGTTCCATCCACCCCTAACTATGGCTACACCTTC.

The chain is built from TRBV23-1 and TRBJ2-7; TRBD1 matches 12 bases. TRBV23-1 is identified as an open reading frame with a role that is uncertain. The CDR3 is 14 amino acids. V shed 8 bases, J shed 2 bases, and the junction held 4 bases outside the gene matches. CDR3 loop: CASGRDRGPYEQYF. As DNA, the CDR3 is TGCGCCAGCGGCCGGGACAGGGGGCCCTACGAGCAGTACTTC.

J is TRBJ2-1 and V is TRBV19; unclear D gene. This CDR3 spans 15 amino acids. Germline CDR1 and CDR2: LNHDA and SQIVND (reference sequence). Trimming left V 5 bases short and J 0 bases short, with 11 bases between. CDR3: CASSASRSSYNEQFF. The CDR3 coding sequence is TGTGCCAGTAGTGCGAGCAGAAGCTCCTACAATGAGCAGTTCTTC. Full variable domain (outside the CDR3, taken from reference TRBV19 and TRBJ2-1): DGGITQSPKYLFRKEGQNVTLSCEQNLNHDAMYWYRQDPGQGLRLIYYSQIVNDFQKGDIAEGYSVSREKKESFPLTVTSAQKNPTAFYLCASSASRSSYNEQFFGPGTRLTVL.

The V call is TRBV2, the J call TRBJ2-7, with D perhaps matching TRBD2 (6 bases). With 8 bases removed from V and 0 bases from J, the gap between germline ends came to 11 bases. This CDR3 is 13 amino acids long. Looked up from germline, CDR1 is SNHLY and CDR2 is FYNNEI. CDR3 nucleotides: TGTGCCAGCTTGGGGGGAAGCTCCTACGAGCAGTACTTC. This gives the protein CASLGGSSYEQYF.

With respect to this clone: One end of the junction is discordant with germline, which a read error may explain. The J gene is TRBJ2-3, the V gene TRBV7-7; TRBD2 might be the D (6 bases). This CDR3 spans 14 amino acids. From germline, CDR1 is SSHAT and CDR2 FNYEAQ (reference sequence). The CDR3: CASSLSGVTDTQYF. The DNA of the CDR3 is TGTGCTAGCAGCTTATCGGGAGTAACAGATACGCAGTATTTT.

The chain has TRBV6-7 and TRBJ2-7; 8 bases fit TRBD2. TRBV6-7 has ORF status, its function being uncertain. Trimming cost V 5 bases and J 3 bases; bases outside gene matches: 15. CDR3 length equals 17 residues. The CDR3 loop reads CASSKRPWGLAGYEQYF. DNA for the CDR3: TGTGCCAGCAGTAAACGACCTTGGGGGCTAGCGGGCTACGAGCAGTACTTC.

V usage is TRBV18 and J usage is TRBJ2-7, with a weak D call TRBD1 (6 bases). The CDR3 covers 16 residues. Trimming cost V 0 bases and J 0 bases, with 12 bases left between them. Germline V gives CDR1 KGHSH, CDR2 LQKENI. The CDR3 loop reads CASSPPSRGTSYEQYF. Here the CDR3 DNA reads TGTGCCAGCTCACCACCGTCGAGGGGGACCTCCTACGAGCAGTACTTC.

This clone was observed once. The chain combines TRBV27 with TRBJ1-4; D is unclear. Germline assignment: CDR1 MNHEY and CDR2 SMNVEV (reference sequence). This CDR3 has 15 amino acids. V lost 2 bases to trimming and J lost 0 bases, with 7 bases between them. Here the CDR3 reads CASSLNPTTNEKLFF. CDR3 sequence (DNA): TGTGCCAGCAGTTTAAATCCAACAACTAATGAAAAACTGTTTTTT.

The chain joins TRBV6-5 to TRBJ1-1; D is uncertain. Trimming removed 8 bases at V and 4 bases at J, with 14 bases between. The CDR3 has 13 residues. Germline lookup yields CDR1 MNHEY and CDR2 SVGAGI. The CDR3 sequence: CASRVPWGTEAFF. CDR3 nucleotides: TGTGCCAGCCGAGTTCCCTGGGGCACTGAAGCTTTCTTT.

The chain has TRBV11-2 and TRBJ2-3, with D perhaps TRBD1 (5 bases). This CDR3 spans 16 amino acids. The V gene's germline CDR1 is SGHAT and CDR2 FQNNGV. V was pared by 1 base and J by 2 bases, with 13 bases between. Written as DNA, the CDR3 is TGTGCCAGCAGCTTAGGGGGCAGGGCGGTCACAGATACGCAGTATTTT. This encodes CASSLGGRAVTDTQYF.

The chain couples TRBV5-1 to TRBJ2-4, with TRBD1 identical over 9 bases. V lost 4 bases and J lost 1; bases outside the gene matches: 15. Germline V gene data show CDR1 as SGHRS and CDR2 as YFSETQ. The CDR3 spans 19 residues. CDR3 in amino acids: CASSRREQGAELAKNIQYF. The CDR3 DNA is TGCGCCAGCAGCCGTCGCGAACAGGGGGCGGAATTGGCCAAAAACATTCAGTACTTC.

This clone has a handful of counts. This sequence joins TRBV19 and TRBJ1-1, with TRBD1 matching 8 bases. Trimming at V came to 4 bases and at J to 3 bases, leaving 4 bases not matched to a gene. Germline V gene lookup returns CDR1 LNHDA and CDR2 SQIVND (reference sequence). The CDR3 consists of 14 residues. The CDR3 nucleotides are TGTGCCAGTAGTACAATACAGGGGGACACTGAAGCTTTCTTT. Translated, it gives CASSTIQGDTEAFF.

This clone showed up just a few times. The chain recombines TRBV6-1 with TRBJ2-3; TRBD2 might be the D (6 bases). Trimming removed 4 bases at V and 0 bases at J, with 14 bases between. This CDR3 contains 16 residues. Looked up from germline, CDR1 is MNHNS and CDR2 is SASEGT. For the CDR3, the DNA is TGTGCCAGCAGTGTGTTATTTGGAGGGAGCACAGATACGCAGTATTTT. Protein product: CASSVLFGGSTDTQYF.

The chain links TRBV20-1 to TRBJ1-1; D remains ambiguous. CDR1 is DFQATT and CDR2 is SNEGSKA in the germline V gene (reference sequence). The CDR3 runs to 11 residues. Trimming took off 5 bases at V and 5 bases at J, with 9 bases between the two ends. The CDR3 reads CSADGNTEAFF. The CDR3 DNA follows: TGCAGTGCTGACGGTAATACTGAAGCTTTCTTT.

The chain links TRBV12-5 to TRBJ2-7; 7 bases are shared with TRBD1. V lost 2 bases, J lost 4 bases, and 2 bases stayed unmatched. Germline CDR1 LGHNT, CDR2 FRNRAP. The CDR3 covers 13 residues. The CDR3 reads CASGLRDRYEQYF. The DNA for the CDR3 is TGTGCTAGTGGTTTGAGGGACAGATACGAGCAGTACTTC.

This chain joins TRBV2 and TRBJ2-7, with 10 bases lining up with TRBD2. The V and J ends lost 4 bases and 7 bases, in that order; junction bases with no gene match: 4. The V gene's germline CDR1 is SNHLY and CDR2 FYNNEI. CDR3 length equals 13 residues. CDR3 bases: TGTGCCAGCAGTGTACGACTAGCGGGTGAGCAGTACTTC. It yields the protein CASSVRLAGEQYF.

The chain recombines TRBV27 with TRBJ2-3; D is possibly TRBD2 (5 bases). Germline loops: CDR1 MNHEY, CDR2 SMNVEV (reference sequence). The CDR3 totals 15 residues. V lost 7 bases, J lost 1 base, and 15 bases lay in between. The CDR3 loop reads CASNGVGRGTDTQYF. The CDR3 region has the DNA TGTGCCAGCAATGGAGTGGGGAGAGGCACAGATACGCAGTATTTT.

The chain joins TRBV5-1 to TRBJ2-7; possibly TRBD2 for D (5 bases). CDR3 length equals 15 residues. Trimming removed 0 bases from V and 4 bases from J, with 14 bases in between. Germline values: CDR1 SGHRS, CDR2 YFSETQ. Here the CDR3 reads CASSLGVRDYYEQYF. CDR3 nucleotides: TGCGCCAGCAGCTTGGGTGTGAGGGATTATTACGAGCAGTACTTC.

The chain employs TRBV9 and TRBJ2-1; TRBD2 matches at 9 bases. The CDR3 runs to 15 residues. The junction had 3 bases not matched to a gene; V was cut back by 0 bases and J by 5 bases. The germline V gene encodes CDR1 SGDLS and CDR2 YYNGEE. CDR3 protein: CASSVVASGDNEQFF. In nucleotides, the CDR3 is TGTGCCAGCAGCGTAGTGGCTAGCGGGGACAATGAGCAGTTCTTC. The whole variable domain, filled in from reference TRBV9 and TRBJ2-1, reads DSGVTQTPKHLITATGQRVTLRCSPRSGDLSVYWYQQSLDQGLQFLIQYYNGEERAKGNILERFSAQQFPDLHSELNLSSLELGDSALYFCASSVVASGDNEQFFGPGTRLTVL.